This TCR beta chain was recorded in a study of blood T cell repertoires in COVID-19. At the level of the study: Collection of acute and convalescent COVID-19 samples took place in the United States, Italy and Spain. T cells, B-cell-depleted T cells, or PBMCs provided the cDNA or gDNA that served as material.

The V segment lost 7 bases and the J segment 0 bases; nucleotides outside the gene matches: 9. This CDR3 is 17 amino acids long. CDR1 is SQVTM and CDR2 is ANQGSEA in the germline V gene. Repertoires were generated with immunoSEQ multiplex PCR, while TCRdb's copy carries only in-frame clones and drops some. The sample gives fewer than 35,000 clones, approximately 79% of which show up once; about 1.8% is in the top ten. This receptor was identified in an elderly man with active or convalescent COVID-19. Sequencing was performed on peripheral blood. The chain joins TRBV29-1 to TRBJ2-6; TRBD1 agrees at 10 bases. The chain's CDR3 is CSALSRTGGSGANVLTF. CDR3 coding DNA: TGCAGCGCCCTTTCGAGGACAGGGGGCTCTGGGGCCAACGTCCTGACTTTC.